This entry lists 6 T cell receptor beta chains sequenced from one sample in a study of tumor and adjacent non-tumor tissue in lung cancer. Three rounds of nested PCR, following a modified ARM-PCR protocol, produced the TCRbeta library. Using its own MiXCR run on the multiplex PCR reads, TCRdb lists one record per CDR3 protein. In the table there are around 76,000 distinct CDR3 sequences, around 76% of which are singletons. The template was RNA from unsorted bulk tissue. Distant lung tissue was collected more than 3 cm away from the tumor edge. The specimen was distant non-tumor lung tissue. The receptors were gathered from an older man with non-small cell lung cancer.

Of note for this clonotype: The junction departs from the called germline gene at one end, perhaps through a read error. This rearrangement joins TRBV29-1 to TRBJ2-3; weak D call: TRBD1 (6 bases). Germline CDR1 and CDR2: SQVTM and ANQGSEA. This CDR3 spans 14 amino acids. The CDR3: CSVTGTSSTDMQYF. The CDR3 region has the DNA TGCAGCGTCACTGGGACATCTAGCACAGATATGCAGTATTTT.

About this clonotype: The CDR3 end shows no conserved phenylalanine or tryptophan, and so a read error is likely. The chain carries TRBV12-3 or TRBV12-4 and TRBJ1-2, with 7 positions matching TRBD1. The junction had 11 bases not matched to a gene; V was cut back by 9 bases and J by 4 bases. The CDR3 is 14 residues long. The DNA for the CDR3 is TGTGCCAGGAGTCCAGGGGACAGTGTCTATGGCTACACCTTA. It specifies CARSPGDSVYGYTL.

Regarding this clonotype: The junction does not match germline at one end; this may be a read error. V is TRBV7-9 and J is TRBJ1-2, with D uncertain. The germline CDR1 and CDR2 sequences are SEHNR and FQNEAQ (reference sequence). This CDR3 spans 12 amino acids. CDR3 protein: CTSSFSDYGYTF. CDR3 nucleotides: TGTACCAGCAGCTTCTCAGACTATGGCTACACCTTC.

The gene calls are TRBV12-3 or TRBV12-4 and TRBJ2-4; D ambiguous. The CDR3 runs to 15 residues. V was pared by 4 bases and J by 6 bases, with 16 bases between. CDR3 sequence: CASSSTYSSSNIQYF. CDR3 nucleotides: TGTGCCAGCAGTTCAACCTATAGCTCATCAAACATTCAGTACTTC.

Points on this clonotype: This may come from a read error, since a much larger clone is one base off. V is TRBV5-5 and J is TRBJ2-1; a possible D gene is TRBD1 (6 bases). V was shortened by 4 bases and J by 6 bases, with 17 bases between the two germline ends. CDR1 and CDR2 (germline): SGHKS, YYEKEE (reference sequence). This CDR3 is built from 15 residues. CDR3 region: CASSHDRWRGNEQFF. CDR3 coding DNA: TGTGCCAGCAGCCACGACAGGTGGCGAGGCAATGAGCAGTTCTTC.

Note on this clonotype: At one boundary the junction diverges from the germline segment, which might be a read error. The chain employs TRBV11-3 and TRBJ1-1; 7 bases agree with TRBD1. Per the germline V gene, CDR1 is SGHNT and CDR2 is YENEEA. The CDR3 totals 16 residues. Here the CDR3 reads CATSFRDRNMNTDAFF. Written as DNA, the CDR3 is TGTGCCACCAGCTTCCGGGACAGAAACATGAACACTGATGCTTTCTTT.